This section outlines one T cell receptor (beta chain) sequence together with its context. Its cognate antigen is unknown. The sample originates from a study of CD8+CD57+ T cells in acquired aplastic anemia. The template for TCR beta VDJ and CDR3 sequence profiling was genomic DNA. TCRdb independently ran MiXCR on the reads; one entry per CDR3 protein. Counted here are about 260,000 distinct CDR3 sequences, 82% occurring once; the ten biggest clones make up about 41%. Study observations and caveats: The number of CD8+ CDR3 sequences shared by patients and controls was twenty-nine.

Patients chosen for sequencing had CD8+CD57+ cells that had expanded, as shown by flow cytometry. Patients had received no therapy at the time of blood sampling. There are 15 residues in the CDR3. Germline assignment: CDR1 SGHRS and CDR2 YFSETQ. The trim removed 3 bases at V and 7 bases at J, leaving 5 bases unmatched. Sequencing used sorted CD4+, CD8+, or CD8+CD57+ T cells (not recorded which) from PBMCs. The chain couples TRBV5-1 to TRBJ2-2; 11 nucleotides match TRBD1. This TCR came from a human donor with aplastic anemia. The CDR3 reads CASSWTGGIGGELFF. The DNA for the CDR3 is TGCGCCAGCAGCTGGACAGGGGGCATCGGCGGGGAGCTGTTTTTT.